Presented here are 27 T cell receptor beta chains from one specimen sequenced in a study of blood T cells in healthy people across ages. Alongside a J-beta primer mix, a sample-barcoded 5' primer served in a second PCR lasting about 7 to 11 cycles. A single record per CDR3 protein comes from TCRdb applying MiXCR to the 5' RACE reads. The sample includes roughly 700,000 distinct CDR3 sequences, roughly 50% of them seen just once. Material: blood. These receptors all stem from a woman aged 55-70 years in good health.

This chain uses TRBV7-9 with TRBJ2-3, with 8 bases that match TRBD1. The trim removed 2 bases at V and 2 bases at J, leaving 3 bases unmatched. This CDR3 has 15 amino acids. CDR1 and CDR2 (germline): SEHNR, FQNEAQ (reference sequence). The CDR3 DNA follows: TGTGCCAGCAGCTTATGGACAGGGTCCACAGATACGCAGTATTTT. This encodes CASSLWTGSTDTQYF.

The rearrangement uses TRBV18 and TRBJ1-1; D may be TRBD1 (5 bases). V lost 3 bases, J lost 3 bases, and 11 bases lay in between. This CDR3 is built from 14 residues. Germline V gives CDR1 KGHSH, CDR2 LQKENI. The CDR3 DNA reads TGTGCCAGCTCACCTGGGATGGGGGACACTGAAGCTTTCTTT. Translating it yields CASSPGMGDTEAFF.

The chain employs TRBV6-2 or TRBV6-3 and TRBJ1-4; D is perhaps TRBD1 (5 bases). V was pared by 1 base and J by 5 bases, with 11 bases between. In germline, CDR1 is MNHEY, CDR2 SVGEGT. This CDR3 has 15 residues. CDR3 in amino acids: CASSYFGQGNEKLFF. CDR3 in DNA: TGTGCCAGCAGTTACTTCGGGCAGGGAAATGAAAAACTGTTTTTT.

This clonotype was picked up a small number of times. The chain uses TRBV10-3 and TRBJ1-4, with a possible D match to TRBD1 (5 bases). V lost 4 bases and J 0 bases, leaving 12 bases between the germline ends. This CDR3 is 16 amino acids long. Germline V lookup: CDR1 ENHRY, CDR2 SYGVKD. This CDR3 reads CAISGGPWATNEKLFF. The DNA for the CDR3 is TGTGCCATCAGTGGGGGCCCGTGGGCAACTAATGAAAAACTGTTTTTT.

This clonotype has just one count. V gene TRBV25-1 combines with J gene TRBJ1-2, with D possibly TRBD1 on 6 matching bases. Trimming removed 6 bases at V and 3 bases at J, with 14 bases between. The CDR3 sequence is 14 residues long. Per germline, CDR1 MGHDK and CDR2 SYGVNS. The CDR3 nucleotides are TGTGCCAGCAGGGGGGCAGGGCCTCACTATGGCTACACCTTC. This gives the protein CASRGAGPHYGYTF.

The chain is built from TRBV10-3 and TRBJ2-1, with 7 bases aligning to TRBD2. J was trimmed by 8 bases and V by 0 bases; bases with no gene match: 10. The germline CDR1 and CDR2 sequences are ENHRY and SYGVKD. This CDR3 contains 16 residues. CDR3 coding DNA: TGTGCCATCAGTGAGTCTCGGGGGGTCACATTCGATGAGCAGTTCTTC. It codes for CAISESRGVTFDEQFF.

This chain connects TRBV20-1 to TRBJ2-7; the match to TRBD1 covers 8 bases. With 7 bases clipped from V and 4 bases from J, the junction kept 12 bases outside the gene matches. Germline lookup yields CDR1 DFQATT and CDR2 SNEGSKA (reference sequence). The CDR3 covers 14 residues. The CDR3 loop is CSVADRVFSYEQYF. The CDR3 nucleotides read TGCAGTGTCGCGGACAGGGTGTTCTCTTACGAGCAGTACTTC.

Only a few counts were recorded for this clonotype. The V gene is TRBV5-6, the J gene TRBJ2-1, with D tentatively TRBD2 (5 bases). This CDR3 contains 15 residues. Per the germline V gene, CDR1 is SGHDT and CDR2 is YYEEEE. Between the trimmed V and J ends, which lost 4 bases and 5 bases, there was a span of 16 bases. This chain's CDR3 is CASSADFRFDNEQFF. In nucleotides, the CDR3 is TGTGCCAGCAGCGCGGACTTTAGGTTCGACAATGAGCAGTTCTTC. The full variable domain, rest sourced from reference TRBV5-6 and TRBJ2-1, is DAGVTQSPTHLIKTRGQQVTLRCSPKSGHDTVSWYQQALGQGPQFIFQYYEEEERQRGNFPDRFSGHQFPNYSSELNVNALLLGDSALYLCASSADFRFDNEQFFGPGTRLTVL.

This rearrangement joins TRBV19 to TRBJ2-2; D is unresolved. Germline CDR1 is LNHDA and CDR2 is SQIVND (reference sequence). This CDR3 has 12 amino acids. V lost 8 bases, J lost 3 bases, and 7 bases lay in between. The CDR3 region is CASLLDTGELFF. CDR3 nucleotides: TGTGCCAGTTTGTTGGACACCGGGGAGCTGTTTTTT.

This clonotype was observed a handful of times. This chain uses TRBV7-8 with TRBJ2-1; a possible D gene is TRBD2 (5 bases). Germline loops: CDR1 SGHVS, CDR2 FQNEAQ. V shed 3 bases and J shed 4 bases, with 16 bases lying between them. The CDR3 is 16 residues long. The CDR3 bases are TGTGCCAGCAGCTTCGGGGTCCTGGTTAATTACAATGAGCAGTTCTTC. It translates to CASSFGVLVNYNEQFF.

The chain combines TRBV5-5 with TRBJ2-5, with 9 bases identical to TRBD1. CDR3 length: 16 amino acids. Germline-derived CDR1 and CDR2 are SGHKS and YYEKEE (reference sequence). Trimming at V came to 2 bases and at J to 5 bases, leaving 10 bases not matched to a gene. The CDR3 region is CASSLTRDRDRETQYF. The CDR3 region has the DNA TGTGCCAGCAGCTTAACACGGGACAGGGACCGGGAGACCCAGTACTTC.

The chain has TRBV7-3 and TRBJ1-2; 8 nucleotides line up with TRBD1. The V segment lost 5 bases and the J segment 6 bases; nucleotides outside the gene matches: 5. The CDR3 totals 13 residues. Germline CDR1 is SGHTA and CDR2 is FQGTGA. This CDR3 is CASSATGVNGYTF. CDR3 in DNA: TGTGCCAGCAGCGCGACAGGGGTTAATGGCTACACCTTC.

This chain connects TRBV5-1 to TRBJ2-2; the D gene is possibly TRBD1 (6 bases). V lost 4 bases, J lost 7 bases, and 20 bases lay in between. The CDR3 is 16 amino acids. Germline V CDR1 and CDR2: SGHRS, YFSETQ. The CDR3 protein is CASSLRPRGEGGELFF. The CDR3 nucleotides are TGCGCCAGCAGCCTGCGGCCCAGGGGCGAGGGCGGGGAGCTGTTTTTT.

The rearrangement uses TRBV7-6 and TRBJ1-2; D not resolved. In germline, CDR1 is SGHVS, CDR2 FNYEAQ. The CDR3 is 13 residues long. V lost 3 bases and J 2 bases, leaving 7 bases between the germline ends. The chain's CDR3 is CASSLDENYGYTF. CDR3 DNA: TGTGCCAGCAGCTTGGACGAGAACTATGGCTACACCTTC.

This clonotype was found a few times. This rearrangement joins TRBV20-1 to TRBJ2-3; 8 nucleotides line up with TRBD2. V gave up 1 base and J gave up 6 bases; unmatched junction bases: 12. From germline, CDR1 is DFQATT and CDR2 SNEGSKA (reference sequence). The CDR3 consists of 16 residues. In DNA, the CDR3 is TGCAGTGCTAGAGCCGACCGGCGGGGGGCGGGGGATACGCAGTATTTT. Protein sequence: CSARADRRGAGDTQYF.

This clonotype has just a few counts. J is TRBJ1-2 and V is TRBV20-1, with 7 nucleotides matching TRBD1. Germline lookup yields CDR1 DFQATT and CDR2 SNEGSKA (reference sequence). J gave up 2 bases and V 1 base, and 10 bases lay outside the gene matches. The CDR3 is made up of 16 amino acids. The CDR3 is CSARVVAGQLNYGYTF. In nucleotides, the CDR3 is TGCAGTGCTAGAGTCGTGGCGGGACAGCTGAACTATGGCTACACCTTC.

This chain uses TRBV7-2 with TRBJ2-7; the match to TRBD2 covers 9 bases. Germline V gene lookup returns CDR1 SGHTA and CDR2 FQGNSA. This CDR3 has 14 residues. After removal of 3 bases from V and 5 bases from J, the junction contained 5 bases not matched to a gene. The CDR3 here is CASSFSGSLDEQYF. CDR3 DNA sequence: TGTGCCAGCAGCTTTAGCGGGAGTCTCGACGAGCAGTACTTC.

The chain joins TRBV3-1 to TRBJ2-1, with 7 bases that match TRBD2. The CDR3 spans 16 residues. Losses at the gene ends were 0 bases for V and 9 bases for J; bases not matched to a gene: 11. CDR1 and CDR2 (germline): LGHDT, YNNKEL (reference sequence). The CDR3 nucleotides are TGTGCCAGCAGCCAAGAAGGGCGGGAGAGGGGCAGTGAGCAGTTCTTC. Its protein is CASSQEGRERGSEQFF.

This clonotype was detected ten times or more. The chain joins TRBV4-1 to TRBJ2-2, with 8 bases that match TRBD2. This CDR3 contains 18 residues. Germline V gives CDR1 MGHRA, CDR2 YSYEKL. V gave up 0 bases and J gave up 1 base; unmatched junction bases: 7. In nucleotides, the CDR3 is TGCGCCAGCAGCCAAGAAAAGGCTAGCGGGCAGAACACCGGGGAGCTGTTTTTT. This translates into CASSQEKASGQNTGELFF.

The chain links TRBV7-2 to TRBJ1-3; D is possibly TRBD1 (6 bases). Germline-derived CDR1 and CDR2 are SGHTA and FQGNSA. The CDR3 is 15 amino acids. V dropped 3 bases and J dropped 2 bases, with 11 bases sitting between them. This CDR3 reads CASSLTTGPGNTIYF. CDR3 DNA: TGTGCCAGCAGCTTGACGACAGGTCCTGGAAACACCATATATTTT.

The J gene is TRBJ2-4, the V gene TRBV7-2; 12 bases match TRBD2. The V gene's germline CDR1 is SGHTA and CDR2 FQGNSA. The CDR3 has 15 residues. Unmatched junction bases numbered 5, after V lost 1 base and J lost 10 bases. The CDR3, as DNA: TGTGCCAGCAGCTTAGGTCTTACTAGCGGGGGGATTCAGTACTTC. Translating gives CASSLGLTSGGIQYF.

J is TRBJ2-3 and V is TRBV27; 10 bases line up with TRBD1. The CDR3 is 16 residues long. V shed 8 bases and J 2 bases; nucleotides not matched to a gene: 10. Germline CDR1 MNHEY, CDR2 SMNVEV (reference sequence). This chain's CDR3 is CASGIRTGGPTDTQYF. The CDR3 region has the DNA TGTGCCAGCGGGATTCGGACAGGGGGACCCACAGATACGCAGTATTTT.

CDR3 region: CASSLGPVNTEAFF. The CDR3 bases are TGCGCCAGCAGCTTGGGGCCAGTGAACACTGAAGCTTTCTTT. The J gene is TRBJ1-1, the V gene TRBV5-1; D is unclear. With 0 bases removed from V and 0 bases from J, the gap between germline ends came to 6 bases. The CDR3 length is 14 residues. From germline, CDR1 is SGHRS and CDR2 YFSETQ.

The chain carries TRBV5-1 and TRBJ2-7; TRBD1 aligns across 9 bases. Trimming at V came to 0 bases and at J to 0 bases, leaving 4 bases not matched to a gene. This CDR3 comprises 16 residues. The germline gives CDR1 SGHRS, CDR2 YFSETQ. The CDR3 loop reads CASSLEGTGFSYEQYF. DNA for the CDR3: TGCGCCAGCAGCTTGGAGGGGACAGGGTTCTCCTACGAGCAGTACTTC.

This clonotype occurred a few times. This rearrangement joins TRBV9 to TRBJ1-2, with a possible D match to TRBD1 (5 bases). Germline-derived CDR1 and CDR2 are SGDLS and YYNGEE. Deletions cut 6 bases from V and 2 bases from J, with 14 bases between. The CDR3 sequence is 14 residues long. The CDR3 DNA is TGTGCCAGCACCCTCGACAGAAAGAACTATGGCTACACCTTC. It is translated as CASTLDRKNYGYTF.

CDR3 loop: CASRNDSYEQYF. The CDR3 nucleotides are TGCGCCAGCAGAAACGACAGTTACGAGCAGTACTTC. V gene TRBV5-1 combines with J gene TRBJ2-4, with D possibly TRBD1 on 5 matching bases. The last part of the DNA fits TRBJ2-7 better; the J call may be wrong. Germline CDR1 reads SGHRS; CDR2 reads YFSETQ. This CDR3 comprises 12 residues.

The chain employs TRBV3-1 and TRBJ2-5; 14 bases match TRBD2. The germline V gene has CDR1 LGHDT and CDR2 YNNKEL (reference sequence). The trim removed 6 bases at V and 11 bases at J, leaving 11 bases unmatched. CDR3 size: 15 residues. The CDR3 nucleotides are TGTGCCAGCAGGGACGGGACTAGCGGGAGTCGTGAGCAGTACTTC. Amino acids: CASRDGTSGSREQYF.